The clone carrying this T cell receptor beta chain was seen ten or more times. Its target is not known. The sample belongs to a study of CD8 T cells in ankylosing spondylitis. Study results and caveats: Within ankylosing spondylitis blood, a TCR beta motif made up of eight highly homologous variants appeared to be characteristic.

Via MiXCR, TCRdb re-called the 5' RACE reads, giving one row per CDR3 protein. The data hold fewer than 750,000 distinct CDR3 sequences, with under 20% observed a single time. V gave up 6 bases and J gave up 3 bases; unmatched junction bases: 3. Looked up from germline, CDR1 is MNHEY and CDR2 is SVGEGT. This CDR3 contains 13 residues. The chain recombines TRBV6-2 or TRBV6-3 with TRBJ1-1, with 8 bases fitting TRBD1. This clonotype was obtained from a male donor with ankylosing spondylitis. The sample consisted of blood, either unsorted or a sorted T cell fraction (not recorded which). The CDR3: CASRTGGYTEAFF. The CDR3 region has the DNA TGTGCCAGCAGAACAGGGGGTTACACTGAAGCTTTCTTT.